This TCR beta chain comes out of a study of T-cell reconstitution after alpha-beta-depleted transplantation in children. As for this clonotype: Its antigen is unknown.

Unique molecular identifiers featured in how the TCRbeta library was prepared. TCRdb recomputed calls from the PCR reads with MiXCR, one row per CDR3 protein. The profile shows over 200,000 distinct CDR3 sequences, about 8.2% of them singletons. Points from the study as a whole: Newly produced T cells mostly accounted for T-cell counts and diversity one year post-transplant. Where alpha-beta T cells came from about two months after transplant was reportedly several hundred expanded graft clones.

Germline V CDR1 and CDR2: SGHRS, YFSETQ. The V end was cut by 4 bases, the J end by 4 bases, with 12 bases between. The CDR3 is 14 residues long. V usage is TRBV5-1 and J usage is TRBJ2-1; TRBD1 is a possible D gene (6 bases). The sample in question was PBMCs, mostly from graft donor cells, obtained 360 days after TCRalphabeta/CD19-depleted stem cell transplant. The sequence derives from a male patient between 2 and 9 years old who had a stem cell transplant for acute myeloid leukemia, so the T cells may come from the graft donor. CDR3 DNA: TGCGCCAGCAGCAAGGACAGCGTTTACAATGAGCAGTTCTTC. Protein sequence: CASSKDSVYNEQFF.